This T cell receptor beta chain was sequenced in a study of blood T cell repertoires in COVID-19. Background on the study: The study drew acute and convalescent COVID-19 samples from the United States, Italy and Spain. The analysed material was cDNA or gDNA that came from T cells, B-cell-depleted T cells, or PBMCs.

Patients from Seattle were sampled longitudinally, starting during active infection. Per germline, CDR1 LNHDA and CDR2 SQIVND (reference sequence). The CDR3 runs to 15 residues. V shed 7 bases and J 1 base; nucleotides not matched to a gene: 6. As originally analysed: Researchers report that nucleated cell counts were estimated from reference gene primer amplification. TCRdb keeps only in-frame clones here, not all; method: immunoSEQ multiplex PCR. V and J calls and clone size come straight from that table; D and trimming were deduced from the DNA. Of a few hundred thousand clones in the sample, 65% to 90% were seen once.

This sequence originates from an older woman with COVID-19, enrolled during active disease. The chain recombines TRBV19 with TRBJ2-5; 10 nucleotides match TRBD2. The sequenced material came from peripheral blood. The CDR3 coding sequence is TGTGCCAGTAATCCCACTAGCGGGGCCCAAGAGACCCAGTACTTC. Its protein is CASNPTSGAQETQYF.